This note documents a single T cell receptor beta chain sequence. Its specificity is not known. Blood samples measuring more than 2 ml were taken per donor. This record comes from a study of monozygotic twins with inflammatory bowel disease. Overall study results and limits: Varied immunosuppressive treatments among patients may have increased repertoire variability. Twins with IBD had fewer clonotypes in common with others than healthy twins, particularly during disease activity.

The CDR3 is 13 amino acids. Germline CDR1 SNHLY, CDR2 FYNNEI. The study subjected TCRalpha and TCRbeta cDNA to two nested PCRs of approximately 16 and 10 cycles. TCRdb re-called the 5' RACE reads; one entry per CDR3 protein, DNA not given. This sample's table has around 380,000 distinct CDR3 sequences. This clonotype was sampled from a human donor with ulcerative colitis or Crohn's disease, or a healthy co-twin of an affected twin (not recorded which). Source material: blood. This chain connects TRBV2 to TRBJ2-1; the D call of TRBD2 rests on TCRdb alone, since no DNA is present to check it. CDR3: CASRWAGGSEQFF.